This TCR beta chain was recorded in a study of T cell responses to AZD1222 COVID-19 vaccine. Pooling was applied to second doses at about 4 or about 12 weeks. Clones were read by immunoSEQ multiplex PCR, and TCRdb kept only the in-frame ones, dropping some. Of 150,000 or so clones listed, around 92% are singletons. Findings and limits, study-wide: Donors skewed white British and female; clonal diversity was possibly underestimated.

Germline V gene sequence: CDR1 SNHLY, CDR2 FYNNEI. CDR3 length: 16 residues. J was trimmed by 2 bases and V by 6 bases; bases with no gene match: 4. To note about this clone: Its target is not known.

The V gene is TRBV2, the J gene TRBJ2-2; 12 nucleotides agree with TRBD1. The input for sequencing was peripheral blood, taken 28 days after the second AZD1222 dose. The sequence was obtained from an adult who received the AZD1222 COVID-19 vaccine. CDR3 loop: CASSLGTGGNTGELFF. CDR3 coding DNA: TGTGCCAGCAGCCTCGGGACAGGGGGCAACACCGGGGAGCTGTTTTTT.